The 9 T cell receptor beta chains below were found in one sample sequenced in a study of Ad26.COV2.S vaccination and SARS-CoV-2 variants. The method was immunoSEQ multiplex PCR; TCRdb's version includes in-frame clones alone and lacks a portion of them. The table lists about 350,000 clones, roughly 90% of them singletons. Treatment described: 19 received Ad26.COV2.S at low or high dose, single or two shots; about 5 received placebo; per-sample allocation not given. Samples came from day 63 after the first vaccine or placebo injection. Specimen: peripheral blood, collected in a trial of Ad26.COV2.S vaccine versus placebo. The receptors were sampled from a person aged 18-60 years who received the Ad26.COV2.S COVID-19 vaccine or a placebo.

This chain connects TRBV30 to TRBJ1-5; D remains unclear. CDR1 is GTSNPN and CDR2 is SVGIG in the germline V gene (reference sequence). The CDR3 totals 13 residues. Trimming took off 5 bases at V and 3 bases at J, with 11 bases between the two ends. CDR3 sequence (DNA): TGTGCCTGGGGCGAGGGCTACAATCAGCCCCAGCATTTT. Its translation is CAWGEGYNQPQHF.

The chain joins TRBV4-3 to TRBJ2-1, with TRBD2 matching over 8 bases. J lost 9 bases, V lost 3 bases, and 13 bases had no gene match. Germline V CDR1 and CDR2: LGHNA, YSLEER. The CDR3 runs 16 residues. The CDR3 sequence: CASSHRGAGGPAEQFF. CDR3 coding DNA: TGCGCCAGCAGCCACCGCGGGGCGGGGGGACCGGCTGAGCAGTTCTTC.

The rearrangement joins TRBV10-3 to TRBJ1-2, with 8 nucleotides matching TRBD1. This CDR3 is 16 amino acids long. Unmatched junction bases numbered 8, after V lost 3 bases and J lost 2 bases. Germline V lookup: CDR1 ENHRY, CDR2 SYGVKD. The chain's CDR3 is CAISDPDRATNYGYTF. The DNA of the CDR3 is TGTGCCATCAGTGATCCGGACAGGGCGACAAACTATGGCTACACCTTC.

This clone has only a few counts. The rearrangement links TRBV4-1 to TRBJ2-5; TRBD1 matches 9 bases. CDR1 and CDR2 from the germline V gene are MGHRA and YSYEKL. The CDR3 is made up of 14 amino acids. The V and J ends lost 11 bases and 4 bases, in that order; junction bases with no gene match: 11. CDR3 nucleotides: TGCGCCTGGTGGGACAGGGTAGTAGGAGAGACCCAGTACTTC. Translating it yields CAWWDRVVGETQYF.

The chain employs TRBV6-6 and TRBJ2-7; a weak D match, TRBD2 (7 bases). Trimming removed 3 bases from V and 7 bases from J, with 19 bases in between. CDR1 is MNHNY, CDR2 SVGAGI, per germline (reference sequence). The CDR3 length is 15 residues. The DNA of the CDR3 is TGTGCCAGCAGTTATTCAGGCGGGGGCCGGGGAGAGCAGTACTTC. Its protein is CASSYSGGGRGEQYF.

The table lists this clone with a count of one. The chain couples TRBV7-8 to TRBJ1-3; D unclear. V lost 0 bases and J lost 8, with 8 bases in between. The germline CDR1 and CDR2 sequences are SGHVS and FQNEAQ. The CDR3 has 13 residues. Here the CDR3 reads CASSLAGIHTIYF. The DNA of the CDR3 is TGTGCCAGCAGCTTAGCAGGGATCCACACCATATATTTT.

This rearrangement joins TRBV7-9 to TRBJ1-5; no clear D. This CDR3 region has 13 residues. The germline CDR1 and CDR2 sequences are SEHNR and FQNEAQ (reference sequence). V gave up 1 base and J gave up 5 bases, with 6 bases separating them. Here the CDR3 reads CASSLEGDQPQHF. The CDR3 coding sequence is TGTGCCAGCAGCTTAGAGGGTGATCAGCCCCAGCATTTT.

The rearrangement joins TRBV28 to TRBJ2-1, with 9 bases matching TRBD2. V dropped 5 bases and J dropped 4; count of bases not matched to a gene: 9. Germline values: CDR1 MDHEN, CDR2 SYDVKM. CDR3 length: 16 residues. The chain's CDR3 is CASSGGAGGPYNEQFF. As DNA, the CDR3 is TGTGCCAGCAGTGGGGGTGCGGGAGGGCCGTACAATGAGCAGTTCTTC.

This sequence joins TRBV5-4 and TRBJ1-4; D not resolved. The ends were cut back, 4 bases at V and 2 bases at J, with 9 bases in the middle. Germline CDR1 reads SGHNT; CDR2 reads YYREEE (reference sequence). This CDR3 comprises 14 residues. The CDR3 region has the DNA TGTGCCAGCAGCCCATGGTTGACTAATGAAAAACTGTTTTTT. Encoded protein: CASSPWLTNEKLFF.